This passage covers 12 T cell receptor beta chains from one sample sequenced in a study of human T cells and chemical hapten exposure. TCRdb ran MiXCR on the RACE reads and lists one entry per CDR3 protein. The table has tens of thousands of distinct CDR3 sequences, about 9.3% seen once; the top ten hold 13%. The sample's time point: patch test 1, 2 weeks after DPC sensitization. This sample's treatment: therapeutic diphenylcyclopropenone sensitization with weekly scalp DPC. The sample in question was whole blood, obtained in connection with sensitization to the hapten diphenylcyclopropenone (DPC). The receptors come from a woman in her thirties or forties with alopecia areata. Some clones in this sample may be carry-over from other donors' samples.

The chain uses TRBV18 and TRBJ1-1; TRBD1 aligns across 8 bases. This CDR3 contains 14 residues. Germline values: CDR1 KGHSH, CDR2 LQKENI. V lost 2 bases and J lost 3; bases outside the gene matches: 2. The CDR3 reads CASSPWGQDTEAFF. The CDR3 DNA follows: TGTGCCAGCTCACCATGGGGACAGGACACTGAAGCTTTCTTT.

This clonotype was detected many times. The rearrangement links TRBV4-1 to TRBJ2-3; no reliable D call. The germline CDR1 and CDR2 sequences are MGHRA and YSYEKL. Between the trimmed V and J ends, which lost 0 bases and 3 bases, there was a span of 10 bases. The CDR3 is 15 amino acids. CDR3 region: CASSQDWAVTDTQYF. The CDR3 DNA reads TGCGCCAGCAGCCAAGACTGGGCGGTTACAGATACGCAGTATTTT.

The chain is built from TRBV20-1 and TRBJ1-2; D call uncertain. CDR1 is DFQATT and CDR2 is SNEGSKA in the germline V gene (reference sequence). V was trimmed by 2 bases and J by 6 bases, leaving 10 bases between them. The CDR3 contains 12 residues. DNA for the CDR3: TGCAGTGCTAGAACTAGCTTCGATGGCTACACCTTC. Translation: CSARTSFDGYTF.

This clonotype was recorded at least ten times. The CDR3 sequence is CASSLRNQETQYF. The CDR3 DNA follows: TGTGCCAGCAGCTTAAGGAACCAAGAGACCCAGTACTTC. This chain joins TRBV7-9 and TRBJ2-5, with D unclear. V lost 2 bases to trimming and J lost 0 bases, with 4 bases between them. Per the germline V gene, CDR1 is SEHNR and CDR2 is FQNEAQ (reference sequence). CDR3 length: 13 amino acids.

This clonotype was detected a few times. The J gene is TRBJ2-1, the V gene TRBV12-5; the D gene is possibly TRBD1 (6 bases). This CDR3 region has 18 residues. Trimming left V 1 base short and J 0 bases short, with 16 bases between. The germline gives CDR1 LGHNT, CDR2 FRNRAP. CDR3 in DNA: TGTGCTAGTGGTTTGGGGGACATTCCCTTAGACTCCTACAATGAGCAGTTCTTC. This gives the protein CASGLGDIPLDSYNEQFF.

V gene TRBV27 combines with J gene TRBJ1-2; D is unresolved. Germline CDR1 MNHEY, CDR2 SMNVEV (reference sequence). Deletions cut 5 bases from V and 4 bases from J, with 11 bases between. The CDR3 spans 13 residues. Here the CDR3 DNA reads TGTGCCAGCAGTCCCGAAGCCCCCTATGGCTACACCTTC. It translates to CASSPEAPYGYTF.

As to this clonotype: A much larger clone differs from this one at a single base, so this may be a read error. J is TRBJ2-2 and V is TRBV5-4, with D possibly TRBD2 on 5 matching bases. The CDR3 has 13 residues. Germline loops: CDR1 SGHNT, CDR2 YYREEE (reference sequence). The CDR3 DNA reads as TGTGCCAGCAGCTTTGGGTACACCGGGGAGCTGTTATTT. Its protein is CASSFGYTGELLF.

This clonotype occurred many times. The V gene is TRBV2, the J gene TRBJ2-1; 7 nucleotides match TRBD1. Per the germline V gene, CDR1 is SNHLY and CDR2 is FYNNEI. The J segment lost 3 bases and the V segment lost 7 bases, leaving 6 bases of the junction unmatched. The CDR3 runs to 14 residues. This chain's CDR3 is CASKYRGLYNEQFF. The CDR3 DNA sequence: TGTGCCAGCAAATACAGGGGTCTCTACAATGAGCAGTTCTTC.

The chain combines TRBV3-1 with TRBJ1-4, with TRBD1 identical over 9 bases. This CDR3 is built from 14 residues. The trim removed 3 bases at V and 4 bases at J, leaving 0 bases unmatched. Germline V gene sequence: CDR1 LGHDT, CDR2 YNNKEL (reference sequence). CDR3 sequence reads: CASSQTGGNEKLFF. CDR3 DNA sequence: TGTGCCAGCAGCCAGACAGGGGGTAATGAAAAACTGTTTTTT. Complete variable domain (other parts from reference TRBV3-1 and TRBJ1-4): DTAVSQTPKYLVTQMGNDKSIKCEQNLGHDTMYWYKQDSKKFLKIMFSYNNKELIINETVPNRFSPKSPDKAHLNLHINSLELGDSAVYFCASSQTGGNEKLFFGSGTQLSVL.

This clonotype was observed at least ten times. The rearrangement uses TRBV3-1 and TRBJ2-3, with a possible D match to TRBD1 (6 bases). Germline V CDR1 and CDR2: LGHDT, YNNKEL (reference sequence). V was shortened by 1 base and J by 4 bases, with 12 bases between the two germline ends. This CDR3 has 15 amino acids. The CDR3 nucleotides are TGTGCCAGCAGCCAAGGAATTGGGGGCGCAGATACGCAGTATTTT. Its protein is CASSQGIGGADTQYF.

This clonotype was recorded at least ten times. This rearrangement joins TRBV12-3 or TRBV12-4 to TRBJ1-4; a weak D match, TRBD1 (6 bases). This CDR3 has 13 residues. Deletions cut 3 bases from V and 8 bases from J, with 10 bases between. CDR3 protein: CASSFPGAEKLFF. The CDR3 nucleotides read TGTGCCAGCAGTTTCCCGGGGGCAGAAAAACTGTTTTTT.

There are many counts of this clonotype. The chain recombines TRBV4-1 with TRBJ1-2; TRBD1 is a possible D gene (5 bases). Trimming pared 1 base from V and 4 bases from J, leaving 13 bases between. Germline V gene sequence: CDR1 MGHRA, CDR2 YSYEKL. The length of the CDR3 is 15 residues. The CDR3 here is CASSQATGTLYGYTF. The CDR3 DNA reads TGCGCCAGCAGCCAAGCTACGGGGACCCTCTATGGCTACACCTTC.